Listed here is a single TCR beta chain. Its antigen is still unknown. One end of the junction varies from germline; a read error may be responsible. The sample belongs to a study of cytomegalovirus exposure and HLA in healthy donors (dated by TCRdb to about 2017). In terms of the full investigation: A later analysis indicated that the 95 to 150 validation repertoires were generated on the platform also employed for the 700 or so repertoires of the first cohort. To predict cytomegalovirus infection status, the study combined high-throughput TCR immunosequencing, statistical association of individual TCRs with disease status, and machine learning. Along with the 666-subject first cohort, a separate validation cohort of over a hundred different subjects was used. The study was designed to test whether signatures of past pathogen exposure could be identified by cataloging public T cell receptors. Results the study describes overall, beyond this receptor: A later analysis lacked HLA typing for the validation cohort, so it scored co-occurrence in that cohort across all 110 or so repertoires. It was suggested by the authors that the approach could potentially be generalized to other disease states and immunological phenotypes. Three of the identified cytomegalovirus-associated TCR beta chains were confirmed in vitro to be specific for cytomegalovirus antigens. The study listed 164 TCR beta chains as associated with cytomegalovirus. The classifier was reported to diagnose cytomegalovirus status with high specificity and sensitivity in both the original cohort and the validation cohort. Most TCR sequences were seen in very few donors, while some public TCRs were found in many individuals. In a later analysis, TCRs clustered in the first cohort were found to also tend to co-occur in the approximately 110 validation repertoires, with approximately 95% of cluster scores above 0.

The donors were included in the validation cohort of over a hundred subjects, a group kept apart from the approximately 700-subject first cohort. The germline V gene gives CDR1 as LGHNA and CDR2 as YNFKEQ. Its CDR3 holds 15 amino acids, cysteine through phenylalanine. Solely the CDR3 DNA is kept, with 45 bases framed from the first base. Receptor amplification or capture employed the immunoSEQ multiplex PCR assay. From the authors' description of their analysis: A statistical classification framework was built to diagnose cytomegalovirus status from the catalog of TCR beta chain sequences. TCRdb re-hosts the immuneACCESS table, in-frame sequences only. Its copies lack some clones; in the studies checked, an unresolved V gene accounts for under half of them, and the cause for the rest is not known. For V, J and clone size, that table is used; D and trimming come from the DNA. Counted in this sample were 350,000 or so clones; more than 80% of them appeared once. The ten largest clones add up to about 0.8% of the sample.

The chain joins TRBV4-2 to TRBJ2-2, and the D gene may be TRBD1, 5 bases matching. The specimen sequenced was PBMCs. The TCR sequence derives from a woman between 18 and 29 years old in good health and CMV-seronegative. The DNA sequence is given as TGTGCCAGCACCCAAGGGCAGGGTGACACCGGGGAGCTGTTTTTT. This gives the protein CASTQGQGDTGELFF.